Following are 2 T cell receptor beta chains from one sample sequenced in a study of blood T cells in healthy people across ages. Through a sample-barcoded 5' primer and a J-beta primer mix, a second PCR was run for about 6 to 12 cycles. TCRdb used MiXCR to reprocess the 5' RACE reads, holding one entry per CDR3 protein. The sample shows about 970,000 distinct CDR3 sequences, just over 50% of them seen only once. Sequencing used blood. These receptors came from a woman aged 55-69 years in good health.

The chain carries TRBV6-2 or TRBV6-3 and TRBJ2-5; D tentatively reads TRBD1 or TRBD2 (5 bases each). TRBJ2-7 explains the end of the DNA better; the J call may be wrong. CDR1 and CDR2 (germline): MNHEY, SVGEGT. The CDR3 extends over 13 amino acids. DNA for the CDR3: TGTGCCAGCACTAAGGGGCGGACTCGCGAGCAGTACTTC. Amino acid sequence: CASTKGRTREQYF.

The count of this clonotype is one. The chain combines TRBV20-1 with TRBJ2-4, with D hard to call. Trimming shortened V by 0 bases and J by 1 base, and 7 bases separated the two germline ends. Germline-derived CDR1 and CDR2 are DFQATT and SNEGSKA (reference sequence). The CDR3 runs to 14 residues. The CDR3 nucleotides are TGCAGTGCTAGAGATATGCGCGCCAAAAACATTCAGTACTTC. Protein: CSARDMRAKNIQYF.